The clone carrying this T cell receptor (beta chain) was detected many times. The CDR3 has 15 residues. The germline CDR1 and CDR2 sequences are SGHRS and YFSETQ. Trimming cost V 4 bases and J 0 bases; bases outside gene matches: 7. Genomic DNA constituted the template upon which TCR beta VDJ and CDR3 profiling was performed. TCRdb recomputed calls from the reads with MiXCR, one row per CDR3 protein. The table lists around 200,000 distinct CDR3 sequences, approximately 52% of them singletons. The data belong to a study of CD8+CD57+ T cells in acquired aplastic anemia. Study at large: Sorted CD4+ and CD8+ cell DNA averaged about 3.5 ug.

This receptor was obtained from a human donor in good health, serving as a control. The J gene is TRBJ2-7, the V gene TRBV5-1; 7 bases line up with TRBD1. Sample: sorted CD4+, CD8+, or CD8+CD57+ T cells (not recorded which) from PBMCs. DNA of the CDR3: TGCGCCAGCAGCGTCACAGGGGTGAGCTCCTACGAGCAGTACTTC. Protein product: CASSVTGVSSYEQYF. The full variable domain, in which reference TRBV5-1 and TRBJ2-7 provide the parts outside the CDR3, is KAGVTQTPRYLIKTRGQQVTLSCSPISGHRSVSWYQQTPGQGLQFLFEYFSETQRNKGNFPGRFSGRQFSNSRSEMNVSTLELGDSALYLCASSVTGVSSYEQYFGPGTRLTVT.